The 24 T cell receptor beta chains below were found in one sample sequenced in a study of beta chain features in type 1 diabetes (dated by TCRdb to between 2017 and 2018). Library preparation was by the immunoSEQ multiplex PCR assay. The entire amount of isolated RNA was reverse transcribed using the High Capacity cDNA Reverse Transcription Kit, so the sequenced TCRB transcripts were expressed ones. As stored in TCRdb, this immuneACCESS dataset retains in-frame rearrangements with V and J assigned. A fraction of the clones does not appear; measured against another copy, unresolved V genes explain less than half of the discrepancy, and the remainder lacks a known reason. This sample lists 200,000 to 300,000 clones; around 68% were detected once. The leading ten clones occupy around 0.05% of the sample. The sample taken for sequencing was naive CD4+ T cells from blood. The meaning of the sample's cell subset or site label: true naive CD4+ T cells. Receptor source: a man aged 25-45 years in good health.

The chain is built from TRBV30 and TRBJ2-7; D may be TRBD1 (5 bases). Per germline, CDR1 GTSNPN and CDR2 SVGIG (reference sequence). V gave up 0 bases and J gave up 3 bases, with 6 bases separating them. CDR3 length: 12 residues. For the CDR3, the DNA is TGTGCCTGGAGTGTCGACAGCTACGAGCAGTACTTC. Translation: CAWSVDSYEQYF.

CDR3 bases: TGTGCCAGCAGCACACAGGGGGTAGTAGGCTACGAGCAGTACTTC. Translation gives CASSTQGVVGYEQYF. The chain links TRBV7-2 to TRBJ2-7; TRBD1 matches at 8 bases. The CDR3 is made up of 15 amino acids. Losses at the gene ends were 5 bases for V and 3 bases for J; bases not matched to a gene: 9. The V gene's germline CDR1 is SGHTA and CDR2 FQGNSA. The full variable domain, rest sourced from reference TRBV7-2 and TRBJ2-7, is GAGVSQSPSNKVTEKGKDVELRCDPISGHTALYWYRQSLGQGLEFLIYFQGNSAPDKSGLPSDRFSAERTGGSVSTLTIQRTQQEDSAVYLCASSTQGVVGYEQYFGPGTRLTVT.

J is TRBJ2-1 and V is TRBV29-1, with D possibly TRBD1 on 5 matching bases. CDR3 length: 12 residues. Germline V gene sequence: CDR1 SQVTM, CDR2 ANQGSEA. Trimming shortened V by 6 bases and J by 6 bases, and 12 bases separated the two germline ends. CDR3 amino acids: CSVLSGSNEQFF. CDR3 DNA sequence: TGCAGCGTCCTGTCAGGGTCCAATGAGCAGTTCTTC.

Only one count was recorded for this clone. The rearrangement uses TRBV29-1 and TRBJ2-3, with D perhaps assigned TRBD1 or TRBD2 (5 bases each). The CDR3 sequence is 12 residues long. Germline values: CDR1 SQVTM, CDR2 ANQGSEA. V gave up 6 bases and J gave up 4 bases, with 11 bases separating them. As DNA, the CDR3 is TGCAGCGTGTGGGACGGTTCAGATACGCAGTATTTT. Protein product: CSVWDGSDTQYF.

This clone turned up a few times. The J gene is TRBJ2-5, the V gene TRBV30, with D hard to call. The CDR3 contains 14 residues. Per germline, CDR1 GTSNPN and CDR2 SVGIG (reference sequence). Trimming took 3 bases from V and 4 from J, leaving 15 bases between them. CDR3: CAWRPPGIPETQYF. DNA for the CDR3: TGTGCCTGGAGGCCGCCAGGAATTCCAGAGACCCAGTACTTC. Variable domain in full (rest from reference TRBV30 and TRBJ2-5): SQTIHQWPATLVQPVGSPLSLECTVEGTSNPNLYWYRQAAGRGLQLLFYSVGIGQISSEVPQNLSASRPQDRQFILSSKKLLLSDSGFYLCAWRPPGIPETQYFGPGTRLLVL.

The rearrangement links TRBV2 to TRBJ1-1, with 9 bases aligning to TRBD1. The CDR3 is 14 residues long. Unmatched junction bases numbered 1, after V lost 4 bases and J lost 1 base. CDR1 SNHLY and CDR2 FYNNEI come from the germline V gene. In DNA, the CDR3 is TGTGCCAGCAGTGTGGGACAGGGGAACACTGAAGCTTTCTTT. It encodes CASSVGQGNTEAFF.

The CDR3 coding sequence is TGTGCCAGCAGCGTAGTCCCTAGCGGGAGGCCGGGGGATGAGCAGTTCTTC. It is translated as CASSVVPSGRPGDEQFF. The chain links TRBV9 to TRBJ2-1; TRBD2 matches 11 bases. This CDR3 is 17 amino acids long. With V trimmed by 0 bases and J by 8 bases, 10 bases remained unmatched. Germline CDR1 SGDLS, CDR2 YYNGEE. Combining the CDR3 with reference TRBV9 and TRBJ2-1 gives the whole variable domain DSGVTQTPKHLITATGQRVTLRCSPRSGDLSVYWYQQSLDQGLQFLIQYYNGEERAKGNILERFSAQQFPDLHSELNLSSLELGDSALYFCASSVVPSGRPGDEQFFGPGTRLTVL.

The rearrangement uses TRBV4-3 and TRBJ2-3, with 7 bases matching TRBD2. Germline values: CDR1 LGHNA, CDR2 YSLEER. The V gene end was trimmed by 5 bases and the J gene end by 4 bases; junction bases not matched to a gene: 12. This CDR3 contains 16 residues. DNA for the CDR3: TGCGCCAGCAGCGCCGAGGCGAAGGGAGGGGCAGATACGCAGTATTTT. This encodes CASSAEAKGGADTQYF.

The chain joins TRBV29-1 to TRBJ2-1; TRBD1 or TRBD2 may be the D gene (5 bases each). CDR1 is SQVTM and CDR2 is ANQGSEA in the germline V gene. V was trimmed by 6 bases and J by 9 bases, leaving 21 bases between them. The CDR3 consists of 14 residues. The CDR3 DNA sequence: TGCAGCGTGCAGGGACCAGACCTTGGGGGTGAGCAGTTCTTC. Its translation: CSVQGPDLGGEQFF.

The rearrangement joins TRBV29-1 to TRBJ2-7, with D unresolved. The V gene's germline CDR1 is SQVTM and CDR2 ANQGSEA. The V end was cut by 2 bases, the J end by 2 bases, with 10 bases between. This CDR3 comprises 13 residues. The CDR3, as DNA: TGCAGCGTTGAATCTCCCCTGACCTACGAGCAGTACTTC. Translation: CSVESPLTYEQYF.

The rearrangement links TRBV30 to TRBJ1-2, with D uncertain. The V end was cut by 2 bases, the J end by 2 bases, with 6 bases between. There are 12 residues in the CDR3. The germline CDR1 and CDR2 sequences are GTSNPN and SVGIG (reference sequence). CDR3 loop: CAWSKRNYGYTF. Here the CDR3 DNA reads TGTGCCTGGAGTAAGAGAAACTATGGCTACACCTTC.

V and J are TRBV28 and TRBJ2-1, with D tentatively TRBD2 (6 bases). Germline V gene data show CDR1 as MDHEN and CDR2 as SYDVKM. CDR3 size: 15 residues. The V end lost 5 bases, the J end lost 10 bases, and 21 bases lay between the germline ends. CDR3 region: CASSPRDLNMYEQFF. CDR3 in DNA: TGTGCCAGCAGTCCCCGGGACTTAAATATGTACGAGCAGTTCTTC.

The chain employs TRBV2 and TRBJ2-5; D is possibly TRBD1 (6 bases). This CDR3 contains 12 residues. CDR1 is SNHLY and CDR2 is FYNNEI in the germline V gene. V was pared by 6 bases and J by 11 bases, with 16 bases between. The CDR3 DNA reads as TGTGCCAGCAGCGGGGACAAGTACAATCAGTACTTC. This codes for CASSGDKYNQYF.

The chain recombines TRBV15 with TRBJ2-1; D perhaps matches TRBD2 (6 bases). CDR1 is LNHNV and CDR2 is YYDKDF in the germline V gene (reference sequence). The CDR3 runs 15 residues. The V end lost 0 bases, the J end lost 5 bases, and 11 bases lay between the germline ends. Here the CDR3 DNA reads TGTGCCACCAGCAGAGATCGGGGGATCGACAATGAGCAGTTCTTC. Translated: CATSRDRGIDNEQFF.

This clone was recorded only once. The chain couples TRBV30 to TRBJ2-7; 7 nucleotides line up with TRBD1. V shed 2 bases and J 11 bases; nucleotides not matched to a gene: 15. Germline CDR1 reads GTSNPN; CDR2 reads SVGIG (reference sequence). The CDR3 runs 14 residues. The CDR3 loop reads CAWSKSTGSGLEYF. In DNA, the CDR3 is TGTGCCTGGAGTAAATCGACAGGGTCGGGTCTAGAGTACTTC.

This clone appeared a few times. This chain joins TRBV30 and TRBJ2-3, with 12 bases that match TRBD2. The V gene end was trimmed by 4 bases and the J gene end by 5 bases; junction bases not matched to a gene: 10. CDR3 length: 16 residues. Looked up from germline, CDR1 is GTSNPN and CDR2 is SVGIG (reference sequence). The CDR3 DNA sequence: TGTGCCTGGACCCGACTAGCGGGAGTCGGTATAGATACGCAGTATTTT. Its translation: CAWTRLAGVGIDTQYF.

This clone has just a few counts. The chain combines TRBV29-1 with TRBJ1-1; D is unresolved. The germline CDR1 and CDR2 sequences are SQVTM and ANQGSEA. The CDR3 covers 12 residues. V gave up 2 bases and J gave up 2 bases, with 6 bases separating them. CDR3 in DNA: TGCAGCGTTGAACTGGGAAACACTGAAGCTTTCTTT. It translates to CSVELGNTEAFF.

This clone was seen a few times. The rearrangement uses TRBV4-2 and TRBJ2-3, with D maybe TRBD1 (6 bases). Trimming pared 0 bases from V and 2 bases from J, leaving 12 bases between. This CDR3 is built from 16 residues. Germline CDR1 is LGHNA and CDR2 is YNFKEQ. In DNA, the CDR3 is TGTGCCAGCAGCCAAGAGGGGGCGGTGGCCACAGATACGCAGTATTTT. As protein: CASSQEGAVATDTQYF.

The genes are TRBV30 and TRBJ2-1; tentatively, D is TRBD2 (5 bases). The V and J ends lost 0 bases and 3 bases respectively, with 6 bases between them. Germline-derived CDR1 and CDR2 are GTSNPN and SVGIG (reference sequence). This CDR3 contains 13 residues. CDR3 DNA sequence: TGTGCCTGGAGTGTAGCGGACTACAATGAGCAGTTCTTC. Translating gives CAWSVADYNEQFF.

This chain joins TRBV11-2 and TRBJ1-2; no firm D call. The germline CDR1 and CDR2 sequences are SGHAT and FQNNGV. V dropped 6 bases and J dropped 0 bases, with 17 bases sitting between them. CDR3 length: 16 residues. CDR3 nucleotides: TGTGCCAGCAGTTACCGCCGGGCCACTGCTAACTATGGCTACACCTTC. Its protein is CASSYRRATANYGYTF.

The chain links TRBV2 to TRBJ2-1; D ambiguous. Trimming took off 7 bases at V and 1 base at J, with 8 bases between the two ends. Per the germline V gene, CDR1 is SNHLY and CDR2 is FYNNEI. This CDR3 is built from 13 residues. The CDR3 here is CASIQASYNEQFF. The CDR3 region has the DNA TGTGCCAGCATTCAAGCTTCCTACAATGAGCAGTTCTTC.

This clone was seen a few times. Other DNA variants within this sample encode the same CDR3. Here the CDR3 reads CSTRTESSYEQYF. The CDR3 nucleotides read TGCAGCACTCGGACGGAGAGCTCCTACGAGCAGTACTTC. The chain joins TRBV29-1 to TRBJ2-7; no clear D. V dropped 8 bases and J dropped 0 bases, with 14 bases sitting between them. Germline CDR1 SQVTM, CDR2 ANQGSEA. CDR3 length equals 13 residues.

This clone showed up just once. The chain uses TRBV19 and TRBJ2-1, with D tentatively TRBD2 (6 bases). With 5 bases removed from V and 9 bases from J, the gap between germline ends came to 11 bases. The CDR3 totals 12 residues. CDR1 and CDR2 (germline): LNHDA, SQIVND (reference sequence). CDR3 coding DNA: TGTGCCAGTAGTTTACGGGAGAGTGAGCAGTTCTTC. Translation: CASSLRESEQFF.

This clone was observed a handful of times. The chain carries TRBV9 and TRBJ2-3; no clear D. The CDR3 spans 15 residues. V was clipped by 4 bases and J by 1 base, with 13 bases between them. Germline CDR1 SGDLS, CDR2 YYNGEE. The CDR3 DNA reads TGTGCCAGCAGCCCTGGAGTAGTCCGCACAGATACGCAGTATTTT. It encodes CASSPGVVRTDTQYF.